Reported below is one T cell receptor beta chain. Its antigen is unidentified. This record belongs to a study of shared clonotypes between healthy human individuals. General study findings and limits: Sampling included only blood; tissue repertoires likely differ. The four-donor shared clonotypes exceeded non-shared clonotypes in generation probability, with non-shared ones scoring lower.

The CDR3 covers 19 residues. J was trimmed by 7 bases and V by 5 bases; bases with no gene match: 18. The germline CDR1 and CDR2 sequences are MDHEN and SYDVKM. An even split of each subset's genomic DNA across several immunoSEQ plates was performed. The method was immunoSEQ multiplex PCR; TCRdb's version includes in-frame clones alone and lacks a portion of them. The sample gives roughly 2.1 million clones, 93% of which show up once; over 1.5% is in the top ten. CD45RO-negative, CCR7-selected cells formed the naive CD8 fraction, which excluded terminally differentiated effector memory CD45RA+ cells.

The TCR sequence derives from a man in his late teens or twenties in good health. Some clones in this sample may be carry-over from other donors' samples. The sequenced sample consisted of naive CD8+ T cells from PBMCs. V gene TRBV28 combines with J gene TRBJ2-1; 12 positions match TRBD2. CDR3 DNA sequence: TGTGCCAGCAGTCGGTGGATCCTCTCTAGCGGGAGGGCCGATAATGAGCAGTTCTTC. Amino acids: CASSRWILSSGRADNEQFF.